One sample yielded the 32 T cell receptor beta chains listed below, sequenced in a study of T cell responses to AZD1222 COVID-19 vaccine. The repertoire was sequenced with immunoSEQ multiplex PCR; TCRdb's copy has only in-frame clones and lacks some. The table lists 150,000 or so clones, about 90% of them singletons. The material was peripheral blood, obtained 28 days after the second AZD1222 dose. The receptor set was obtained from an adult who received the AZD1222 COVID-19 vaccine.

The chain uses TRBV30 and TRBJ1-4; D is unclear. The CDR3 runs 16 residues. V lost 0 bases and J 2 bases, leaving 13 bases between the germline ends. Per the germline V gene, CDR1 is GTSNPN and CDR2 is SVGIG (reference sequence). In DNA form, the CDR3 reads TGTGCCTGGAGTGTACCTGGGGTCGTCACTAATGAAAAACTGTTTTTT. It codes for CAWSVPGVVTNEKLFF.

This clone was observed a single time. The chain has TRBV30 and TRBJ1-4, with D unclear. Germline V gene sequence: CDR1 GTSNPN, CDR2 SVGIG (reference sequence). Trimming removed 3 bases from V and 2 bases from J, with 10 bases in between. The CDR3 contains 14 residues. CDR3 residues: CAWRGPGTNEKLFF. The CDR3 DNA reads TGTGCCTGGAGAGGGCCGGGGACTAATGAAAAACTGTTTTTT.

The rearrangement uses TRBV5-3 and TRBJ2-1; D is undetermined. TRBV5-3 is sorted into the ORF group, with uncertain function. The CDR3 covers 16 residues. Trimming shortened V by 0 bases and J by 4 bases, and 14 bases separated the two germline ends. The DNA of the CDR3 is TGTGCCAGAAGCTTGGCTCCACGTTGGGGATACAATGAGCAGTTCTTC. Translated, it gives CARSLAPRWGYNEQFF.

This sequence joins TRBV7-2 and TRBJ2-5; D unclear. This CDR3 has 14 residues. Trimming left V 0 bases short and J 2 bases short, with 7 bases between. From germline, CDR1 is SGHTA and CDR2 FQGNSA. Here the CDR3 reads CASSLAWHQETQYF. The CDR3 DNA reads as TGTGCCAGCAGCTTAGCGTGGCATCAAGAGACCCAGTACTTC.

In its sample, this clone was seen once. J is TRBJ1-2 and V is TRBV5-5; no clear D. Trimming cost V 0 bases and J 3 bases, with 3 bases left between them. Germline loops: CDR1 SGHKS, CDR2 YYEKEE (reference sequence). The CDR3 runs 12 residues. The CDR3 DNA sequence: TGTGCCAGCAGCTTGGGAGACTATGGCTACACCTTC. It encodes CASSLGDYGYTF.

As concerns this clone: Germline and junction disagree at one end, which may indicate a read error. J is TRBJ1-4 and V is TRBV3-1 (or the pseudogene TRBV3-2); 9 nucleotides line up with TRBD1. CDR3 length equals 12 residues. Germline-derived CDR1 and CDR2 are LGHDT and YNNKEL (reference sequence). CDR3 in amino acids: CASSQDWGDRVF. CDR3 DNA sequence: TGTGCCAGCAGCCAAGATTGGGGGGACAGGGTTTTT.

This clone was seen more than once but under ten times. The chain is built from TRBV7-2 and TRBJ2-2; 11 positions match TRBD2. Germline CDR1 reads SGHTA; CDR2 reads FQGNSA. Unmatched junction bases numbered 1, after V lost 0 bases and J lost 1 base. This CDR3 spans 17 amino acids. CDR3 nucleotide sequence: TGTGCCAGCAGCTTAGCCGGACTAGCGGGGAACACCGGGGAGCTGTTTTTT. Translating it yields CASSLAGLAGNTGELFF. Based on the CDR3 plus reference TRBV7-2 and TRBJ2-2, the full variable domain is GAGVSQSPSNKVTEKGKDVELRCDPISGHTALYWYRQSLGQGLEFLIYFQGNSAPDKSGLPSDRFSAERTGGSVSTLTIQRTQQEDSAVYLCASSLAGLAGNTGELFFGEGSRLTVL.

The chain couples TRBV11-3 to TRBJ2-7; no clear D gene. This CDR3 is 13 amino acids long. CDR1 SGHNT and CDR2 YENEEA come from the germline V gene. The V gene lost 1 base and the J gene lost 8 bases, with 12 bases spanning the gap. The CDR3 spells CASSLAEVDQQYF. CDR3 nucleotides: TGTGCCAGCAGCTTAGCTGAGGTAGACCAGCAGTACTTC.

This chain's CDR3 is CASSDTDTQYF. DNA of the CDR3: TGTGCCAGCAGCGATACAGATACGCAGTATTTT. The chain recombines TRBV12-3 or TRBV12-4 with TRBJ2-3; D gene uncertain. Deletions cut 6 bases from V and 3 bases from J, with 4 bases between. The CDR3 runs 11 residues.

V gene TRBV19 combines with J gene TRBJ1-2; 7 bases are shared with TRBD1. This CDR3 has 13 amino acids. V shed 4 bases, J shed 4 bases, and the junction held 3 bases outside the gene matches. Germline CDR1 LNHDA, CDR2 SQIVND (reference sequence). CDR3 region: CASSKDRAYGYTF. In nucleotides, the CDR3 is TGTGCCAGTAGTAAAGACAGGGCCTATGGCTACACCTTC. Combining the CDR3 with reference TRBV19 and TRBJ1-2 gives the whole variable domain DGGITQSPKYLFRKEGQNVTLSCEQNLNHDAMYWYRQDPGQGLRLIYYSQIVNDFQKGDIAEGYSVSREKKESFPLTVTSAQKNPTAFYLCASSKDRAYGYTFGSGTRLTVV.

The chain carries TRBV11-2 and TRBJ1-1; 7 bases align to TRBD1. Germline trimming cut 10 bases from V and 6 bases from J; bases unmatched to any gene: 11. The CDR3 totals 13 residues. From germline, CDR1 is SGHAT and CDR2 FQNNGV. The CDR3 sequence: CATNKGQGAEAFF. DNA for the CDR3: TGTGCCACCAATAAAGGGCAGGGGGCTGAAGCTTTCTTT.

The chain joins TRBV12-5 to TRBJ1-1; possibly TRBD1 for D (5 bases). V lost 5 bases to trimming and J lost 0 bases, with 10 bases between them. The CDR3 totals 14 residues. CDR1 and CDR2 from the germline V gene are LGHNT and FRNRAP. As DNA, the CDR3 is TGTGCTAGTGGTCGACAGCAGTTGAACACTGAAGCTTTCTTT. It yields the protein CASGRQQLNTEAFF.

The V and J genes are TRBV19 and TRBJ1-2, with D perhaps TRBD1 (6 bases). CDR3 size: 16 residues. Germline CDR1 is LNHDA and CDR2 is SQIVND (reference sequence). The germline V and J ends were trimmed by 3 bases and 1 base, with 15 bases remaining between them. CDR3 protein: CASSIRAGESNYGYTF. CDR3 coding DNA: TGTGCCAGTAGTATTAGAGCAGGGGAAAGTAACTATGGCTACACCTTC.

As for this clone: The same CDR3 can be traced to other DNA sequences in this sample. In DNA, the CDR3 is TGTGCCAGTAGTATCGACCCTATAGGGCCCGTTGGAGCCAAAAACATTCAGTACTTC. Amino acid sequence: CASSIDPIGPVGAKNIQYF. The genes are TRBV19 and TRBJ2-4, with unresolved D. Germline lookup yields CDR1 LNHDA and CDR2 SQIVND (reference sequence). V was trimmed by 3 bases and J by 0 bases, leaving 21 bases between them. This CDR3 comprises 19 residues. Supplemented by reference TRBV19 and TRBJ2-4, the full variable domain reads DGGITQSPKYLFRKEGQNVTLSCEQNLNHDAMYWYRQDPGQGLRLIYYSQIVNDFQKGDIAEGYSVSREKKESFPLTVTSAQKNPTAFYLCASSIDPIGPVGAKNIQYFGAGTRLSVL.

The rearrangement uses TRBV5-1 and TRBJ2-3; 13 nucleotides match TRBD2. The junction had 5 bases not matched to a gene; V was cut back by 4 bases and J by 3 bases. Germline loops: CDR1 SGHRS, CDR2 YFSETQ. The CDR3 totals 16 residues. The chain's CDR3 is CASSLGLAGRTDTQYF. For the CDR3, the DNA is TGCGCCAGCAGCCTGGGACTAGCGGGGCGAACAGATACGCAGTATTTT.

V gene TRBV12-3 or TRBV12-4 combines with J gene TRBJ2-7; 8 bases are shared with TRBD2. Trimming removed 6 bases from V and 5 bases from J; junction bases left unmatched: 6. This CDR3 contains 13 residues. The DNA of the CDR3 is TGTGCCAGCAGCCGGCGAGCGGGGGACGAGCAGTACTTC. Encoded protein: CASSRRAGDEQYF.

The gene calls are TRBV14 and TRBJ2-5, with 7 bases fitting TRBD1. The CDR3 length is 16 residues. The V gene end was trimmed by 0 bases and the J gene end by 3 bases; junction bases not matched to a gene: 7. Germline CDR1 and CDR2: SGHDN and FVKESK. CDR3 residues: CASSQDVGTGEETQYF. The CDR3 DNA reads TGTGCCAGCAGCCAAGATGTCGGAACAGGGGAAGAGACCCAGTACTTC.

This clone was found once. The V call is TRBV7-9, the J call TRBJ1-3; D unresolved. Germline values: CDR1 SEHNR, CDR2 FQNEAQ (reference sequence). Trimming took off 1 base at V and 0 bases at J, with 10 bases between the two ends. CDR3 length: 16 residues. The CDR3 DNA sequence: TGTGCCAGCAGCTTAGGGGCCAGCCACTCTGGAAACACCATATATTTT. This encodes CASSLGASHSGNTIYF.

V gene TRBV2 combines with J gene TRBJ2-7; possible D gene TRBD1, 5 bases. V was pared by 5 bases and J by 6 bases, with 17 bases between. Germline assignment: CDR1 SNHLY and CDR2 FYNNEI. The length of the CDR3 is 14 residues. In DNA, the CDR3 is TGTGCCAGCAGTCCCTTTCGGACACAGATCGAGCAGTACTTC. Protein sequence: CASSPFRTQIEQYF.

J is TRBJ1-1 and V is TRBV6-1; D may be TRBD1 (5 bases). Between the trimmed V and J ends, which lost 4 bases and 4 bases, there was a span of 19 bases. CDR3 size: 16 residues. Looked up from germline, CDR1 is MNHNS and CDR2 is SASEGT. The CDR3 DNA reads TGTGCCAGCAGTGGCACCTGGCGGGTGGGGGTCACTGAAGCTTTCTTT. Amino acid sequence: CASSGTWRVGVTEAFF.

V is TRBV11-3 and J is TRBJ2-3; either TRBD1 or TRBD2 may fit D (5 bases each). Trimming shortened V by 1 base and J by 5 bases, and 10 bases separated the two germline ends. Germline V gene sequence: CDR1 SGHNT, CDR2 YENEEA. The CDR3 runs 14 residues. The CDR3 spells CASSLGDVRDTQYF. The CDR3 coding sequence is TGTGCCAGCAGCTTAGGGGACGTTAGAGATACGCAGTATTTT.

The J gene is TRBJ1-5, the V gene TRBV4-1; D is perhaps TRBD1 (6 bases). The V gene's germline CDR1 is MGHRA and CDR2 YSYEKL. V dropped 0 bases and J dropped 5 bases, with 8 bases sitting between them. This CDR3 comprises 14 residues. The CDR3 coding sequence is TGCGCCAGCAGCCAAGATTCAGGGGATCAGCCCCAGCATTTT. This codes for CASSQDSGDQPQHF.

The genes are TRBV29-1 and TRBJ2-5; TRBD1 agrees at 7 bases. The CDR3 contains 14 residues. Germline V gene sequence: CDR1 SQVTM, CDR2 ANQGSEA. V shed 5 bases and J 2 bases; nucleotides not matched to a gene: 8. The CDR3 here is CSVNRQGLQETQYF. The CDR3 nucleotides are TGCAGCGTTAACCGACAGGGCCTACAAGAGACCCAGTACTTC. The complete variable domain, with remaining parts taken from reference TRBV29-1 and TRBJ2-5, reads SAVISQKPSRDICQRGTSLTIQCQVDSQVTMMFWYRQQPGQSLTLIATANQGSEATYESGFVIDKFPISRPNLTFSTLTVSNMSPEDSSIYLCSVNRQGLQETQYFGPGTRLLVL.

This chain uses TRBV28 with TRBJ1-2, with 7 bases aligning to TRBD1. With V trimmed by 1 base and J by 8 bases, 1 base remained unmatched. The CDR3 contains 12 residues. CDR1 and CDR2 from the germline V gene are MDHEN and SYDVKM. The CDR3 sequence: CASSLSGGGYTF. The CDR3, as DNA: TGTGCCAGCAGTTTATCAGGGGGAGGCTACACCTTC.

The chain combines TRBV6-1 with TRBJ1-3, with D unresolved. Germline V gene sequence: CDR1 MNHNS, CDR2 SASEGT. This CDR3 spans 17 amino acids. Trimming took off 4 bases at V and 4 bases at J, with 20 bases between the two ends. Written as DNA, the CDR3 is TGTGCCAGCAGTGTCCAGGAGACACCCTGGTCCGGAAACACCATATATTTT. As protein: CASSVQETPWSGNTIYF.

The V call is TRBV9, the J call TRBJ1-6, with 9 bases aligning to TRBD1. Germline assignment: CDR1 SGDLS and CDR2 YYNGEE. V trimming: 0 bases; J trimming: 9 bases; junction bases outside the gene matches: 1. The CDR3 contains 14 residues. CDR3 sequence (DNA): TGTGCCAGCAGCGTAGAGGACAGGGGTTCACCCCTCCACTTT. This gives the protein CASSVEDRGSPLHF.

The CDR3 nucleotides are TGTGCCAGCAGACCCGACGCCGCAACTAATGAAAAACTGTTTTTT. Its protein is CASRPDAATNEKLFF. J is TRBJ1-4 and V is TRBV7-2; D gene ambiguous. V gave up 6 bases and J gave up 0 bases, with 11 bases separating them. The germline V gene has CDR1 SGHTA and CDR2 FQGNSA. This CDR3 spans 15 amino acids.

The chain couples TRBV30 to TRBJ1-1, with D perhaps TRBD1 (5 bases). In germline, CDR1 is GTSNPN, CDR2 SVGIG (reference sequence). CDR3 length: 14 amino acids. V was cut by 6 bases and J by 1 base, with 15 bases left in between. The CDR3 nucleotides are TGTGCCTGTATGAGGGAGGGGACGAACACTGAAGCTTTCTTT. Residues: CACMREGTNTEAFF.

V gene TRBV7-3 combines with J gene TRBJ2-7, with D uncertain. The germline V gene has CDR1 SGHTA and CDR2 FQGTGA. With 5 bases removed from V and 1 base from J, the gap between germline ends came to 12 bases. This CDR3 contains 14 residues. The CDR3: CASSLGPQSYEQYF. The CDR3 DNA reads TGTGCCAGCAGCCTCGGGCCCCAATCCTACGAGCAGTACTTC.

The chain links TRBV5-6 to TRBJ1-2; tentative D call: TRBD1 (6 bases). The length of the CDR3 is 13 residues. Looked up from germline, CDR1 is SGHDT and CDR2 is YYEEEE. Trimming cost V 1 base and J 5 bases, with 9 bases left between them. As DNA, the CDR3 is TGTGCCAGCAGCTTGAGGGGGAATTATGGCTACACCTTC. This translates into CASSLRGNYGYTF.

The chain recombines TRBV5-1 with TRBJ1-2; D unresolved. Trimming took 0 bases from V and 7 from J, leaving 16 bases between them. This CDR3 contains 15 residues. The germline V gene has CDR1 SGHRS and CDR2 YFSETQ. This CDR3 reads CASSLEWELGFGYTF. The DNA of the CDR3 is TGCGCCAGCAGCTTGGAATGGGAGCTCGGGTTTGGCTACACCTTC.

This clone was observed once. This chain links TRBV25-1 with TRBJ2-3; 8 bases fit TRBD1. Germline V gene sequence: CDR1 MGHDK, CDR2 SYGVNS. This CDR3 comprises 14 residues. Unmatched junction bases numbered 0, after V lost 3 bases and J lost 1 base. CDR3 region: CASSETGGTDTQYF. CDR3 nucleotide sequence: TGTGCCAGCAGTGAGACAGGGGGCACAGATACGCAGTATTTT.